The clone carrying this TCR beta chain was counted many times. Germline-derived CDR1 and CDR2 are SNHLY and FYNNEI. This CDR3 has 12 residues. V lost 7 bases to trimming and J lost 4 bases, with 11 bases between them. The data originate from a study of T cells in Graves' hyperthyroidism and ophthalmopathy. Template material for amplifying TCR beta CDR3 regions consisted of RNA transcripts. The HTBI set primed first-round TCR CDR3 RT-PCR. From the multiplex PCR reads, TCRdb called clonotypes with MiXCR, one entry per CDR3 protein. The sample shows 660,000 or so distinct CDR3 sequences, roughly 20% of them seen only once.

The TCR originated in a man between 25 and 39 years old with Graves' ophthalmopathy. The chain joins TRBV2 to TRBJ2-7, with D perhaps given as TRBD1 or TRBD2 (5 bases each). Sequencing used blood. The CDR3 sequence: CASKSGLYEQYF. The CDR3 bases are TGTGCCAGCAAGTCGGGGCTTTACGAGCAGTACTTC.